The entry below describes one TCR beta chain. The CDR3 loop spans 16 amino acids. The germline gives CDR1 SGHAT, CDR2 FQNNGV. Trimming removed 5 bases from V and 5 bases from J; junction bases left unmatched: 7. The sample comes from a study of blood T cell repertoires in COVID-19. Using immunoSEQ multiplex PCR, the repertoire was profiled, and TCRdb retains in-frame clones only, with some absent. The data show roughly 190,000 clones, more than 75% seen once. The rearrangement uses TRBV11-2 and TRBJ2-1; 12 bases agree with TRBD2. The sequencing sample was made of peripheral blood. The clonotype comes from a human donor in a cohort sampled during active COVID-19. The CDR3 region is CASSTSSGRANNEQFF. In DNA, the CDR3 is TGTGCCAGCAGCACCTCTAGCGGGAGGGCTAACAATGAGCAGTTCTTC.